This T cell receptor (beta chain) was identified during a study of regulatory T cells in long-lasting Graves disease. Trimming cost V 4 bases and J 4 bases, with 18 bases left between them. The V gene's germline CDR1 is LGHDT and CDR2 YNNKEL (reference sequence). This CDR3 spans 16 amino acids. Described time point: newly diagnosed GD, antithyroid drugs for less than 3 months. The authors made the TCR library using RNA they extracted from PBMCs. HTBI primers from iRepertoire and Arm-PCR of CDR3 regions yielded the TCR beta libraries. A single record per CDR3 protein comes from TCRdb applying MiXCR to the multiplex PCR reads. The table shows 440,000 or so distinct CDR3 sequences, with about 15% occurring only once. Many counts were recorded for this clonotype. The sample also formed part of further work on T cells in Graves' hyperthyroidism and ophthalmopathy.

Sequencing was performed on peripheral blood mononuclear cells (PBMCs), taken at new diagnosis, from a patient treated with antithyroid drugs. The sequence derives from a woman aged 30 to 39 with Graves disease. J is TRBJ2-3 and V is TRBV3-1; no definite D call. The CDR3 DNA reads as TGTGCCAGCAGCCCGATAGGCGGAAGCCCACCAGATACGCAGTATTTT. It translates to CASSPIGGSPPDTQYF.